Listed here is a single T cell receptor (beta chain). The CDR3 spans 15 residues. The V gene's germline CDR1 is LNHNV and CDR2 YYDKDF (reference sequence). V was pared by 4 bases and J by 2 bases, with 6 bases of the junction left unmatched. These data originate in a study of blood T cell repertoires in COVID-19. As for the study in general: From T cells, B-cell-depleted T cells, or PBMCs came the material, which was cDNA or gDNA.

Under the authors' procedure: Reference gene primer amplification in the assay estimated nucleated cell counts. The table came from immunoSEQ multiplex PCR; TCRdb's copy has only in-frame clones and leaves some out. D and trimming were read from the DNA, whereas the V and J calls and clone size are those reported in that table. This table holds more than 80,000 clones, 80% to 90% found once. The chain employs TRBV15 and TRBJ2-7; 9 bases map to TRBD2. This clonotype was sampled from a man older than 75 with acute or convalescent COVID-19. The sample taken for sequencing was peripheral blood. The CDR3 DNA follows: TGTGCCACCAGCACCTCTAGCGGGAAGACCTACGAGCAGTACTTC. Its protein product is CATSTSSGKTYEQYF. Based on the CDR3 plus reference TRBV15 and TRBJ2-7, the full variable domain is DAMVIQNPRYQVTQFGKPVTLSCSQTLNHNVMYWYQQKSSQAPKLLFHYYDKDFNNEADTPDNFQSRRPNTSFCFLDIRSPGLGDTAMYLCATSTSSGKTYEQYFGPGTRLTVT.